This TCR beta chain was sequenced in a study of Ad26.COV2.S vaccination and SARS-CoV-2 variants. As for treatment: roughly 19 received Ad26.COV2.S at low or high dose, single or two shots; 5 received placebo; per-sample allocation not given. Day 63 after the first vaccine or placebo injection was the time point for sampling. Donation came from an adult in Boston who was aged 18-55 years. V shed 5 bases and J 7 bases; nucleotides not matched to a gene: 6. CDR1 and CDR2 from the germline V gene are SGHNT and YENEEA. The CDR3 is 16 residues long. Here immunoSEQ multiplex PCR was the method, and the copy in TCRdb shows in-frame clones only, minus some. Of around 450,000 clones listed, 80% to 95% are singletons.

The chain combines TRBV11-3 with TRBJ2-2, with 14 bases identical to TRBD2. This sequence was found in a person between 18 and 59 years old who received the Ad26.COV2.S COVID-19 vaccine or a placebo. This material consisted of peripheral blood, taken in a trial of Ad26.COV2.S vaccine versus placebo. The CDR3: CASSPGTSGSHGELFF. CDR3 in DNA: TGTGCCAGCAGCCCCGGGACTAGCGGGAGCCACGGGGAGCTGTTTTTT. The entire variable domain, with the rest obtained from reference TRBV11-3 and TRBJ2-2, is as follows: EAGVVQSPRYKIIEKKQPVAFWCNPISGHNTLYWYLQNLGQGPELLIRYENEEAVDDSQLPKDRFSAERLKGVDSTLKIQPAELGDSAVYLCASSPGTSGSHGELFFGEGSRLTVL.